The rows below give T cell receptor beta chains drawn from one sample of a study of cytomegalovirus exposure and HLA in healthy donors. The table came from immunoSEQ multiplex PCR; TCRdb's copy has only in-frame clones and leaves some out. The sample contains 150,000 to 200,000 clones, over 60% of which appear only once. The sequencing sample was made of PBMCs. These receptors were collected from a woman aged 40 to 50 in good health and CMV-seronegative. The CDR3 runs from the conserved cysteine through the conserved F or W. Fields, in order: J gene, V gene, D gene, clone size, CDR3 DNA, CDR3 protein. D genes are given only for firm matches. Some rows mark clone size as missing; the rest say once, few, many or name a class of expanded clone.

TRBJ2-2 | TRBV2 | - | - | TGTGCCAGCAGTGAAAGACAAATCCCCGGGGAGCTGTTTTTT | CASSERQIPGELFF
TRBJ2-1 | TRBV5-5 | TRBD1 | - | TGTGCCAGCAGCTTGGAACAGGGGGTTTTCAATGAGCAGTTCTTC | CASSLEQGVFNEQFF
TRBJ2-7 | TRBV27 | - | few | TGTGCCAGCAGCCCCACTTTCCCCTACGAGCAGTACTTC | CASSPTFPYEQYF
TRBJ1-1 | TRBV7-9 | TRBD1 | few | TGTGCCAGCAGCTTGGACAGGGTCTGGGCCCTGAACACTGAAGCTTTCTTT | CASSLDRVWALNTEAFF
TRBJ2-1 | TRBV19 | TRBD2 | - | TGTGCCAGTAGTCCCCGATCCGGGACTAGCGGCGGCAATGAGCAGTTCTTC | CASSPRSGTSGGNEQFF
TRBJ1-3 | TRBV19 | TRBD1 | - | TGTGCCACCCTTCCCGGAGAGAGGACAGGTGGAAACACCATATATTTT | CATLPGERTGGNTIYF
TRBJ2-1 | TRBV7-2 | TRBD2 | once | TGTGCCAGCAGCTTCCCCTCAGCGGGAGGGAGCTCCTACAATGAGCAGTTCTTC | CASSFPSAGGSSYNEQFF
TRBJ1-3 | TRBV11-3 | - | many | TGTGCCAGCAGCTTAGACGGCAGCGCCGGAAACACCATATATTTT | CASSLDGSAGNTIYF
TRBJ1-3 | TRBV30 | TRBD1 | - | TGTGCCTGGAGGGCGCGGGACAGGGGGTCGGGAAACACCATATATTTT | CAWRARDRGSGNTIYF
TRBJ2-1 | TRBV7-2 | - | - | TGTGCCAGCAGCTGGGACTTTAATGAGCAGTTCTTC | CASSWDFNEQFF
TRBJ1-1 | TRBV30 | - | - | TGTGCCGGGAACGGGGACATCAACATGAACACTGAAGCTTTCTTT | CAGNGDINMNTEAFF
TRBJ2-3 | TRBV9 | TRBD2 | - | TGTGCCAGCAGCGTAGGGACTAGCGGGAGGGCGGGAGATACGCAGTATTTT | CASSVGTSGRAGDTQYF
TRBJ1-2 | TRBV5-4 | - | - | TGTGCCAGCAGCTCACGGACAGCTGCTAACTATGGCTACACCTTC | CASSSRTAANYGYTF
TRBJ2-7 | TRBV5-6 | TRBD2 | - | TGTGCCAGCAGCTCAACCGTGACTAGCGTCTATTCCTACGAGCAGTACTTC | CASSSTVTSVYSYEQYF
TRBJ1-4 | TRBV15 | - | few | TGTGCCACCAGCAGCAACAGGGTTCAGAATGAAAAACTGTTTTTT | CATSSNRVQNEKLFF
TRBJ2-2 | TRBV7-9 | - | - | TGTGCCAGCAGCTTAGAGGGGATGAGAACCGGGGAGCTGTTTTTT | CASSLEGMRTGELFF
TRBJ1-2 | TRBV5-1 | - | - | TGCGCCAGCAGCCTGGGACTTGACTATGGCTACACCTTC | CASSLGLDYGYTF
TRBJ2-5 | TRBV7-2 | TRBD2 | - | TGTGCCAGCAGCCACCCTAGCGGGAGCAGAGAGACCCAGTACTTC | CASSHPSGSRETQYF
TRBJ2-7 | TRBV18 | TRBD1 | - | TGTGCCAGCTCACCGGACAGGGGAGGCGAGCAGTACTTC | CASSPDRGGEQYF
TRBJ2-1 | TRBV5-1 | - | - | TGCGCCAGCAGCCCTGCAGGAGGGAGAGGGAAGAATGAGCAGTTCTTC | CASSPAGGRGKNEQFF
TRBJ2-5 | TRBV5-1 | - | once | TGCGCCAGCAGCTTGGGGGTGCTGGCAGGGCAAGAGACCCAGTACTTC | CASSLGVLAGQETQYF